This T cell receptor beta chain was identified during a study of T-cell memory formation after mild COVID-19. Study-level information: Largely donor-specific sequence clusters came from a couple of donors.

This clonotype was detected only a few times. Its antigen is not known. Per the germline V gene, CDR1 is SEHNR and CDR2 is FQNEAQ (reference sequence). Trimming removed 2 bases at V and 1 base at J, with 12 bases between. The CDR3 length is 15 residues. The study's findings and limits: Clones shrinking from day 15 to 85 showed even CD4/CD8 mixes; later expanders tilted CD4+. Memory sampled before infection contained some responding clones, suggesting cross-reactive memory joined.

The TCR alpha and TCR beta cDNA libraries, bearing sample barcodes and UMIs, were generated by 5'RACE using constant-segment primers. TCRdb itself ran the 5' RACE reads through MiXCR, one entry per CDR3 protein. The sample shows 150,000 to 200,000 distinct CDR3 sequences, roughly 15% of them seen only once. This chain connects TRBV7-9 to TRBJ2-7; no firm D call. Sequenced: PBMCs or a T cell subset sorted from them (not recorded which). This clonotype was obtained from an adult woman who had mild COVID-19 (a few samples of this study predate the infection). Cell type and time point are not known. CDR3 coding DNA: TGTGCCAGCAGCTTACCGGCTGGGCAATCCTACGAGCAGTACTTC. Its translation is CASSLPAGQSYEQYF.